This TCR beta chain was sequenced in a study of blood T cell repertoires in COVID-19. Study as a whole: Some COVID-19 samples were acute and others convalescent; all came from the United States, Italy and Spain. Sources were T cells, B-cell-depleted T cells, or PBMCs; the material itself was cDNA or gDNA.

Germline V gives CDR1 SGHDT, CDR2 YYEEEE. After removal of 4 bases from V and 5 bases from J, the junction contained 10 bases not matched to a gene. This CDR3 contains 15 residues. Methods used by the authors: Amplification from reference gene primers served as the basis for estimated nucleated cell counts. The method was immunoSEQ multiplex PCR; TCRdb's version includes in-frame clones alone and lacks a portion of them. The D gene and trimming were derived from the DNA, and the V and J assignments and clone size from that table. The sample holds approximately 180,000 clones, approximately 87% seen once. The Seattle patients, enrolled during active infection, were followed longitudinally.

Sequencing was carried out using peripheral blood. The source of this sequence is a person in their 70s with COVID-19, enrolled during active disease. The chain has TRBV5-6 and TRBJ1-1; TRBD1 aligns across 8 bases. CDR3 coding DNA: TGTGCCAGCAGCACAAACAGGGGGGTGGATACTGAAGCTTTCTTT. It specifies CASSTNRGVDTEAFF.